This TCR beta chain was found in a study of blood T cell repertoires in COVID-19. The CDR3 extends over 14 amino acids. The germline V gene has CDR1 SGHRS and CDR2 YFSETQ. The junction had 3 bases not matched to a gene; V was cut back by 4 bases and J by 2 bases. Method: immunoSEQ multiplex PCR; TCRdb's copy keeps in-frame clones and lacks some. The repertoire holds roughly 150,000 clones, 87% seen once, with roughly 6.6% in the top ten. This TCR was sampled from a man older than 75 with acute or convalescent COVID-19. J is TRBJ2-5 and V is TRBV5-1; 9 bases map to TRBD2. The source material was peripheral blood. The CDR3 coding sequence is TGCGCCAGCAGCGCGCGGGGGGGGCAAGAGACCCAGTACTTC. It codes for CASSARGGQETQYF.